This TCR beta chain was sequenced during a study of PD-1 blockade in classical Hodgkin lymphoma. Study conclusions and caveats: As was reported, newly diagnosed patients showed lower baseline TCR diversity than healthy donors did. Patients newly diagnosed and complete responders had comparable baseline diversity. With CD4+ cells, TCR diversity rose significantly by C4D1, but not with CD8+ cells. Patients excluded were those beginning nivolumab under 1 year after ASCT.

Assay: immunoSEQ multiplex PCR; the TCRdb copy retains only in-frame clones and omits some. The table records just over 60,000 clones, 88% of them present only once. Regarding this clone: What it binds is not known.

The patients all showed relapse after autologous stem cell transplantation, while their brentuximab vedotin exposure varied. The clonotype was recovered from a human donor with classical Hodgkin lymphoma. The source was peripheral blood mononuclear cells (PBMCs), collected at baseline.

CDR3 amino acids: CASSLEVGELFF. The CDR3, as DNA: TGTGCCAGCAGCTTAGAGGTCGGGGAGCTGTTTTTT. The chain uses TRBV7-2 and TRBJ2-2, with D hard to call. CDR3 length: 12 amino acids. Germline CDR1 and CDR2: SGHTA and FQGNSA. V was trimmed by 1 base and J by 7 bases, leaving 4 bases between them.